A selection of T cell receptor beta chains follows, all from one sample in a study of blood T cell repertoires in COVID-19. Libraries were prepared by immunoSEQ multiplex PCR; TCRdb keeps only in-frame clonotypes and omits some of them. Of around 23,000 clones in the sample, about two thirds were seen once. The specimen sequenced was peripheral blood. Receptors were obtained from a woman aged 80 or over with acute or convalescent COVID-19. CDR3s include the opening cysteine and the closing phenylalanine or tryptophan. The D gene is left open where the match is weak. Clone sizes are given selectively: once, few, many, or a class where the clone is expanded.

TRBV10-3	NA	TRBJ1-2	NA	CAISELTVGYTF	TGTGCCATCAGTGAATTGACAGTTGGCTACACCTTC
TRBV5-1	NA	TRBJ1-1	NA	CASSLAESGAEAFF	TGCGCCAGCAGCTTGGCCGAATCAGGGGCCGAAGCTTTCTTT
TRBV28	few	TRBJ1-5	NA	CASSLRGTNQPQHF	TGTGCCAGCAGTTTACGGGGGACCAATCAGCCCCAGCATTTT
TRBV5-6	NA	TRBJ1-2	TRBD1	CASSLGTGGVGYGYTF	TGTGCCAGCAGCTTAGGGACAGGGGGCGTCGGGTATGGCTACACCTTC
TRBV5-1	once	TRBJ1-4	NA	CASSLGAARREKLFF	TGCGCCAGCAGCTTGGGAGCGGCCCGGAGAGAAAAACTGTTTTTT
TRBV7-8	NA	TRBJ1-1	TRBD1	CASSLTYRGSGTEAFF	TGTGCCAGCAGCCTTACATACAGGGGGTCGGGCACTGAAGCTTTCTTT
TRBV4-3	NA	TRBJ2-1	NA	CASSQDRRENEQFF	TGCGCCAGCAGCCAAGATCGGAGGGAGAATGAGCAGTTCTTC
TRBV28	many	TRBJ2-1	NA	CASSSLLGGTSCEQFF	TGTGCCAGCAGTTCCCTACTGGGGGGTACTTCCTGTGAGCAGTTCTTC
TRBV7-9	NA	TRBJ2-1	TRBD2	CASSLTLAGAYNEQFF	TGTGCCAGCAGCTTAACCCTAGCGGGAGCCTACAATGAGCAGTTCTTC
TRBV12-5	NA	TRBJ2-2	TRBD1	CASGLVSPGQGRTGELFF	TGTGCTAGTGGTTTGGTATCCCCGGGACAGGGAAGAACCGGGGAGCTGTTTTTT
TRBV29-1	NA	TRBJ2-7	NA	CSVNKQGSEQYF	TGCAGCGTTAATAAACAGGGCTCCGAGCAGTACTTC
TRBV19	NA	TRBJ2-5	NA	CASSTAGPRGTQYF	TGTGCCAGTAGTACCGCGGGGCCCCGAGGGACCCAGTACTTC